This TCR beta chain emerged from a study of control samples from healthy donors and cancer patients. Repertoires were generated with immunoSEQ multiplex PCR, while TCRdb's copy carries only in-frame clones and drops some. The sample includes tens of thousands of clones, about 87% seen only once; the top ten take under 30%. The CDR3 covers 13 residues. Between the trimmed V and J ends, which lost 3 bases and 4 bases, there was a span of 9 bases. The chain couples TRBV12-3 or TRBV12-4 to TRBJ1-2, with D unclear. Input material: blood. The origin of this receptor is a man aged 50-59 years in good health. The CDR3 DNA is TGTGCCAGCAGTTTTGAAGGCCGCTATGGCTACACCTTC. It yields the protein CASSFEGRYGYTF.